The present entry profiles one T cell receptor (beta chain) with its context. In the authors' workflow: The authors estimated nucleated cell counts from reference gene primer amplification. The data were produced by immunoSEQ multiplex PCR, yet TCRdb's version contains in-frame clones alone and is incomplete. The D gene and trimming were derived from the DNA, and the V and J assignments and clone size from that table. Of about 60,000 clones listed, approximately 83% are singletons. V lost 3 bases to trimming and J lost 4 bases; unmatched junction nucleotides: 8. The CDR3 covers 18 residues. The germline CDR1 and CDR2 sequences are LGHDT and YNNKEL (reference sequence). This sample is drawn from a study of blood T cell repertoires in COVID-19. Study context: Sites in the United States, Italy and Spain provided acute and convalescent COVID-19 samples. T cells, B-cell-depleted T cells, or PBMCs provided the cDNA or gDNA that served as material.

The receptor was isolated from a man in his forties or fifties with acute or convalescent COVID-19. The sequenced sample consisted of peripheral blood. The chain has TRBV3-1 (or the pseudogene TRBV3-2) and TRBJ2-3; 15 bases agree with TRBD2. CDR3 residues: CASSHTGLAGGESDTQYF. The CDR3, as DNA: TGTGCCAGCAGCCATACTGGACTAGCGGGGGGGGAATCAGATACGCAGTATTTT.